The clone carrying this T cell receptor (beta chain) is large. Germline CDR1 is LNHDA and CDR2 is SQIVND (reference sequence). V was cut by 3 bases and J by 6 bases, with 15 bases left in between. The CDR3 is 15 amino acids. Sorting of live CD3+CD8+TCRalphabeta+ cells by PD-1 and/or TIGIT gave four subsets. The data belong to a study of circulating CD8 cells and anti-PD-1 response in melanoma. At the level of the study: Anti-PD-1 was first-line therapy for seven of 13 patients.

Each library started from roughly 16 ng of total RNA using the QIAseq Immune Repertoire TCR panel. Via MiXCR, TCRdb re-called the reads, giving one row per CDR3 protein. The table shows a few hundred distinct CDR3 sequences, with 3.5% to 5% occurring only once. The clonotype comes from a human donor with melanoma. The starting material was CD8+ T cells from PBMCs, obtained at baseline or after one month of anti-PD-1 therapy (not recorded which). The chain links TRBV19 to TRBJ1-5; D not resolved. The CDR3 nucleotides are TGTGCCAGTAGTATTGGTTCCTCCCAACGTCAGCCCCAGCATTTT. It is translated as CASSIGSSQRQPQHF.